This TCR beta chain was captured by sequencing in a study of response to subunit inactivated influenza vaccine. This clonotype was seen a few times. Using its own MiXCR run on the RT-PCR reads, TCRdb lists one record per CDR3 protein. The sample includes roughly 500,000 distinct CDR3 sequences, around 25% of them seen just once. V dropped 4 bases and J dropped 10; count of bases not matched to a gene: 4. Germline V gene data show CDR1 as SGHAT and CDR2 as FQNNGV. This CDR3 is built from 13 residues. The same data also contributed to another study, on T cells expressing NK-cell markers. That study reports: Template switching by 5'RACE with UMIs generated the TCR beta cDNA. Obtained from sorted CD3+CD56+NKG2C+, CD3+CD56+NKG2C- and CD3+CD56-NKG2C+ T cells were the TCR beta repertoires. As a fraction of CD8+ T cells, dominant NKG2C+ clonotypes reached about 1.0-7.5% in six donors.

Material: CD4+ T cells sorted from PBMCs, obtained approximately 13 days after vaccination. This clonotype was obtained from a man in his fifties or sixties who received an inactivated influenza vaccine. V and J are TRBV11-2 and TRBJ2-1; 10 bases map to TRBD2. The CDR3, as DNA: TGTGCCAGCAGCTACGGACTAGCGGCCGAGCAGTTCTTC. Protein: CASSYGLAAEQFF.